Listed here are 14 T cell receptor beta chains from one sample, sequenced in a study of blood T cell repertoires in COVID-19. TCRdb's table, derived via immunoSEQ multiplex PCR, lists solely in-frame clones and lacks some. Among about 530,000 clones listed, about 88% were seen once. Specimen: peripheral blood. The receptors here all came from a woman aged 50 to 60 with COVID-19, enrolled during active disease.

The rearrangement joins TRBV24-1 to TRBJ1-2; maybe TRBD1 (5 bases). Looked up from germline, CDR1 is KGHDR and CDR2 is SFDVKD. This CDR3 contains 13 residues. V gave up 5 bases and J gave up 5 bases, with 11 bases separating them. The CDR3 region is CATSGTGGYGYTF. The CDR3 DNA sequence: TGTGCCACCAGTGGTACAGGAGGGTATGGCTACACCTTC.

The J gene is TRBJ1-5, the V gene TRBV11-2; the D gene is possibly TRBD1 (6 bases). This CDR3 is 14 amino acids long. V was cut by 8 bases and J by 7 bases, with 18 bases left in between. Germline loops: CDR1 SGHAT, CDR2 FQNNGV. This CDR3 is CASSRGGRDQPQHF. Here the CDR3 DNA reads TGTGCCAGCTCTAGGGGGGGGCGCGACCAGCCCCAGCATTTT.

In this sample, this clone turned up a few times. This chain joins TRBV6-6 and TRBJ1-1; no clear D gene. V was cut by 0 bases and J by 8 bases, with 10 bases left in between. The CDR3 spans 13 residues. Germline V CDR1 and CDR2: MNHNY, SVGAGI (reference sequence). The CDR3 DNA reads TGTGCCAGCAGTTACTCCCTACGTCCAGAAGCTTTCTTT. It specifies CASSYSLRPEAFF.

This clone occurred once. The chain is built from TRBV5-6 and TRBJ2-5, with 7 bases matching TRBD2. Unmatched junction bases numbered 17, after V lost 0 bases and J lost 6 bases. The germline CDR1 and CDR2 sequences are SGHDT and YYEEEE. The CDR3 is made up of 18 amino acids. The CDR3 DNA sequence: TGTGCCAGCAGCTTGGGTTCTCGGGGGGTAGTAGGTACGCAGACCCAGTACTTC. Amino acid sequence: CASSLGSRGVVGTQTQYF.

The genes are TRBV19 and TRBJ1-5, with a weak D call TRBD1 (6 bases). Germline assignment: CDR1 LNHDA and CDR2 SQIVND (reference sequence). The CDR3 extends over 15 amino acids. Trimming took 4 bases from V and 1 from J, leaving 11 bases between them. The chain's CDR3 is CASSNRVWSNQPQHF. CDR3 nucleotides: TGTGCCAGTAGTAACAGGGTTTGGAGCAATCAGCCCCAGCATTTT.

The chain couples TRBV2 to TRBJ2-3; 11 nucleotides align to TRBD2. V shed 5 bases and J 4 bases; nucleotides not matched to a gene: 5. Germline V gene data show CDR1 as SNHLY and CDR2 as FYNNEI. The CDR3 is 15 amino acids. CDR3 sequence (DNA): TGTGCCAGCAGTCCCATAGCGGGGGGGGCAGATACGCAGTATTTT. Translation gives CASSPIAGGADTQYF.

The chain links TRBV7-6 to TRBJ2-2; 8 bases align to TRBD1. The CDR3 length is 18 residues. J gave up 3 bases and V 1 base, and 10 bases lay outside the gene matches. Germline V gene lookup returns CDR1 SGHVS and CDR2 FNYEAQ. CDR3 coding DNA: TGTGCCAGCAGCTTAGGGACAGGGTCGAGCCTATACACCGGGGAGCTGTTTTTT. This gives the protein CASSLGTGSSLYTGELFF.

The chain's CDR3 is CASSYTGDTQYF. CDR3 coding DNA: TGTGCCAGCAGTTACACAGGGGATACGCAGTATTTT. The gene calls are TRBV6-5 and TRBJ2-3, with D perhaps TRBD1 (6 bases). The CDR3 contains 12 residues. V was pared by 2 bases and J by 6 bases, with 6 bases between. Germline V gives CDR1 MNHEY, CDR2 SVGAGI.

The chain couples TRBV28 to TRBJ2-6; D is perhaps TRBD2 (6 bases). Trimming cost V 10 bases and J 4 bases, with 14 bases left between them. The CDR3 runs to 14 residues. Germline CDR1 MDHEN, CDR2 SYDVKM. This chain's CDR3 is CATLRGSGANVLTF. The CDR3 DNA reads as TGTGCCACCCTTCGGGGGTCAGGGGCCAACGTCCTGACTTTC.

The chain carries TRBV6-4 and TRBJ2-7, with 12 bases lining up with TRBD2. The CDR3 runs 17 residues. Unmatched junction bases numbered 15, after V lost 6 bases and J lost 6 bases. The V gene's germline CDR1 is MRHNA and CDR2 SNTAGT. CDR3 coding DNA: TGTGCCAGCAGCGGATCTACCACTAGCGGGGGGCACTCCGAGCAGTACTTC. Its translation: CASSGSTTSGGHSEQYF.

This clone was seen just once. The chain recombines TRBV7-6 with TRBJ2-3, with 8 bases that match TRBD2. The junction had 6 bases not matched to a gene; V was cut back by 5 bases and J by 2 bases. Germline-derived CDR1 and CDR2 are SGHVS and FNYEAQ. This CDR3 is built from 15 residues. CDR3 residues: CASSLSGADTDTQYF. As DNA, the CDR3 is TGTGCCAGCAGCCTTAGCGGGGCTGACACAGATACGCAGTATTTT. Full variable domain (rest looked up from reference TRBV7-6 and TRBJ2-3): GAGVSQSPRYKVTKRGQDVALRCDPISGHVSLYWYRQALGQGPEFLTYFNYEAQQDKSGLPNDRFSAERPEGSISTLTIQRTEQRDSAMYRCASSLSGADTDTQYFGPGTRLTVL.

This chain uses TRBV11-3 with TRBJ1-1; D is unclear. CDR3 length equals 13 residues. Trimming took 3 bases from V and 0 from J, leaving 5 bases between them. The germline CDR1 and CDR2 sequences are SGHNT and YENEEA. The CDR3 DNA reads TGTGCCAGCAGCTTTTCATTGAACACTGAAGCTTTCTTT. It translates to CASSFSLNTEAFF.

The rearrangement links TRBV18 to TRBJ1-1; 8 bases align to TRBD1. V was clipped by 4 bases and J by 1 base; unmatched bases: 2. The germline gives CDR1 KGHSH, CDR2 LQKENI. This CDR3 has 14 residues. The CDR3 DNA follows: TGTGCCAGCTCACGGCAGGGGGCGAACACTGAAGCTTTCTTT. Residues: CASSRQGANTEAFF.

This chain uses TRBV30 with TRBJ1-1, with a weak D call TRBD1 (6 bases). Germline assignment: CDR1 GTSNPN and CDR2 SVGIG (reference sequence). CDR3 length: 14 residues. V was cut by 0 bases and J by 11 bases, with 19 bases left in between. CDR3 nucleotides: TGTGCCTGGAGTGTAGGGGTCGGGGACACGCACGCTTTCTTT. Protein product: CAWSVGVGDTHAFF.